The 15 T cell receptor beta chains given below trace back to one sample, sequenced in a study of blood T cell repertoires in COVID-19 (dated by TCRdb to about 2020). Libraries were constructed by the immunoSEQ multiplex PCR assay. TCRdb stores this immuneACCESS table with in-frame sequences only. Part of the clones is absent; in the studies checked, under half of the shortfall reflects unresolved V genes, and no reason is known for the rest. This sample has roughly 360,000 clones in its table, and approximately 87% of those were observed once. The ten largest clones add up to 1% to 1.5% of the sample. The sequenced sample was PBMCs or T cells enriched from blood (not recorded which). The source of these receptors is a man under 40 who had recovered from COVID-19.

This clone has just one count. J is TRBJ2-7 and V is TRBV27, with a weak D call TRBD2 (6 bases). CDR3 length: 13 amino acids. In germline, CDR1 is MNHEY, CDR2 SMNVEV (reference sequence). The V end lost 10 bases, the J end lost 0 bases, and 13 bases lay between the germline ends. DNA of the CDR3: TGTGCCACCACTCGGGGAGGCTCCTACGAGCAGTACTTC. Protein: CATTRGGSYEQYF.

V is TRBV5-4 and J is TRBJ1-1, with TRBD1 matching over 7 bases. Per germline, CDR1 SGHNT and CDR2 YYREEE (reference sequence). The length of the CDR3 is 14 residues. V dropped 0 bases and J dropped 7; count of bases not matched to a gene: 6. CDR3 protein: CASSLEVTGIEAFF. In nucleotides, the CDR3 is TGTGCCAGCAGCTTGGAAGTGACAGGGATTGAAGCTTTCTTT.

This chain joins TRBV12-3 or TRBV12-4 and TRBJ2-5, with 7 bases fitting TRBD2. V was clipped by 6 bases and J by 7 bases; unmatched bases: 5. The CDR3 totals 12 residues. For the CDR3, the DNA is TGTGCCAGCAGCCGGACGGGGGGGACCCAGTACTTC. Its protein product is CASSRTGGTQYF.

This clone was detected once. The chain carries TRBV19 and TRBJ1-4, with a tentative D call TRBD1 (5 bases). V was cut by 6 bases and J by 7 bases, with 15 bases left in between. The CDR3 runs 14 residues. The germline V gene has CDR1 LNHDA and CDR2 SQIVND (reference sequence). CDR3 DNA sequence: TGTGCCAGTAGCCCGACGGGGGTAGCTGAAAAACTGTTTTTT. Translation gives CASSPTGVAEKLFF.

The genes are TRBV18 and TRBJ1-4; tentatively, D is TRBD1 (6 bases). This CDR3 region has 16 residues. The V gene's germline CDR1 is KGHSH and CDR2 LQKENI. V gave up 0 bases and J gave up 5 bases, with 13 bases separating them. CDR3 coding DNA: TGTGCCAGCTCACCACCGATGAACAGGGCAAATGAAAAACTGTTTTTT. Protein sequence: CASSPPMNRANEKLFF.

This CDR3 reads CASRANTEAFF. In nucleotides, the CDR3 is TGTGCCAGCAGGGCGAACACTGAAGCTTTCTTT. The chain uses TRBV2 and TRBJ1-1; D remains ambiguous. The CDR3 spans 11 residues. Germline V gene data show CDR1 as SNHLY and CDR2 as FYNNEI. V lost 6 bases to trimming and J lost 1 base, with 3 bases between them.

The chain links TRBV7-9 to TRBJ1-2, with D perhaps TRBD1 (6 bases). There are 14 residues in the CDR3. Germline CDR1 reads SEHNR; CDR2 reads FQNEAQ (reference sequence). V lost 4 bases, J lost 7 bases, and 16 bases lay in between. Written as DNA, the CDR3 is TGTGCCAGCAGCTCCGGGGGGGCGGTCGGTGGCTACACCTTC. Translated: CASSSGGAVGGYTF.

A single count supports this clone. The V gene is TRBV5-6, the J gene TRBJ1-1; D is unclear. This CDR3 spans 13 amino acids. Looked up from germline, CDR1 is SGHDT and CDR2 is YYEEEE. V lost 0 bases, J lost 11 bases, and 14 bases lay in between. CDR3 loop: CASSLVYGNWAFF. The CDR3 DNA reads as TGTGCCAGCAGCTTGGTGTACGGGAATTGGGCTTTCTTT.

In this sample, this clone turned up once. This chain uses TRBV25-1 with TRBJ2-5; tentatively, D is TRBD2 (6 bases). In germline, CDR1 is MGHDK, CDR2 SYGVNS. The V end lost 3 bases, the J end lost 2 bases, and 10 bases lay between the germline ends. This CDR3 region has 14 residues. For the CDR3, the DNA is TGTGCCAGCAGTGACCCTAGCGTGCAAGAGACCCAGTACTTC. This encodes CASSDPSVQETQYF.

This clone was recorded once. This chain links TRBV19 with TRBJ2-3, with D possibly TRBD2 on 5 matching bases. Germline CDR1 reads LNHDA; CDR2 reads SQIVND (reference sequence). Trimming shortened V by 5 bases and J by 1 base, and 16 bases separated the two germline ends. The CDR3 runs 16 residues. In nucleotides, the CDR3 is TGTGCCAGTAGTGTCCCTAGCCGGGTCGGCACAGATACGCAGTATTTT. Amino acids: CASSVPSRVGTDTQYF.

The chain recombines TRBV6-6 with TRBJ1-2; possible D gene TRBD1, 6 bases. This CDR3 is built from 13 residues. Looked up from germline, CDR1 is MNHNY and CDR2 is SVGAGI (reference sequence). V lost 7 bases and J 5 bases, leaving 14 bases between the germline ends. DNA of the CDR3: TGTGCCAGCAACGAAGGGGGTAAATATGGCTACACCTTC. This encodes CASNEGGKYGYTF.

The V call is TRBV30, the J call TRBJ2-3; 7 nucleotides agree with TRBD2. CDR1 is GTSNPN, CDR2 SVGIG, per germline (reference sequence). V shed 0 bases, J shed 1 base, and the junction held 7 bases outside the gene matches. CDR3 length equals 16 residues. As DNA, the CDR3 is TGTGCCTGGAGTGTACTAAGGGGAGGGGGCACAGATACGCAGTATTTT. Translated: CAWSVLRGGGTDTQYF.

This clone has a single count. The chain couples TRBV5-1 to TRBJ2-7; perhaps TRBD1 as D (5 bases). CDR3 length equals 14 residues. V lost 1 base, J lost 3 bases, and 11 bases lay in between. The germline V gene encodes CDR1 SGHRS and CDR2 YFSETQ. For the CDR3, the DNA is TGCGCCAGCAGCTTGACAGGCTCTAGCTACGAGCAGTACTTC. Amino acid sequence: CASSLTGSSYEQYF.

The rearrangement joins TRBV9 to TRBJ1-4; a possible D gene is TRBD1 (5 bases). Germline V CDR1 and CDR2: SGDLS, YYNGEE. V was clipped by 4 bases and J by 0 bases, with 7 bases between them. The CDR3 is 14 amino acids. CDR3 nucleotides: TGTGCCAGCAGCACAGGAGCAACTAATGAAAAACTGTTTTTT. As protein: CASSTGATNEKLFF.

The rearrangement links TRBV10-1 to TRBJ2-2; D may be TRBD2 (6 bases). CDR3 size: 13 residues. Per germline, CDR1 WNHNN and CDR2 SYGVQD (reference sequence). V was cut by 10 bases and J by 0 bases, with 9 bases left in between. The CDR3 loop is CATGGANTGELFF. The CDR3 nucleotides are TGCGCCACTGGAGGGGCGAACACCGGGGAGCTGTTTTTT.